This TCR beta chain was sequenced for a study of cytomegalovirus exposure and HLA in healthy donors. Generated by immunoSEQ multiplex PCR, the TCRdb table keeps only in-frame clones and is missing some. The table includes about 180,000 clones, about 83% detected once. The study, taken as a whole, reports: In the 120 validation repertoires, approximately 94% of cluster scores exceeded 0, per a later analysis. Some TCR beta chains (roughly 160 of them) were listed as cytomegalovirus-associated. With high specificity and sensitivity, the classifier reportedly diagnosed cytomegalovirus status.

A note on this clone: Its antigen remains unidentified.

The CDR3 covers 14 residues. V dropped 6 bases and J dropped 3; count of bases not matched to a gene: 7. The germline gives CDR1 SGHNT, CDR2 YYREEE (reference sequence). The TCR sequence derives from a woman between 25 and 40 years old in good health and CMV-seronegative. The chain couples TRBV5-4 to TRBJ2-3, with 7 positions matching TRBD2. Specimen: PBMCs. CDR3 region: CASTTPGGTDTQYF. The CDR3 nucleotides read TGTGCCAGCACCACCCCCGGGGGGACAGATACGCAGTATTTT.